This T cell receptor beta chain was captured in a study of early T cells in non-severe SARS-CoV-2 infection. On the study more broadly: Sequencing of unsorted whole blood was done on bulk RNA, leaving chains unpaired. General observations from the study: Reliance on VDJdb matching favored anti-spike CD8 responses; private and CD4 specificities were missed.

The sample holds many counts of this clonotype. Its antigen remains unknown. Unique molecular identifiers were attached to individual cDNA molecules. TCRdb reprocessed the 5' RACE reads with MiXCR, giving one entry per CDR3 protein. The sample records fewer than 65,000 distinct CDR3 sequences, about 6% being singletons. The CDR3 sequence is 15 residues long. V dropped 2 bases and J dropped 4 bases, with 18 bases sitting between them. The germline gives CDR1 DFQATT, CDR2 SNEGSKA (reference sequence). Sample: whole blood, taken at baseline. The receptor was isolated from an adult who was a healthcare worker with PCR-confirmed SARS-CoV-2 infection or an uninfected control (not recorded which). The chain couples TRBV20-1 to TRBJ2-7; D might be TRBD1 (6 bases). The CDR3 protein is CSARLMQGRNYEQYF. CDR3 nucleotide sequence: TGCAGTGCTAGACTAATGCAGGGGCGCAATTACGAGCAGTACTTC.